This paragraph covers one T cell receptor beta chain sequence. This record belongs to a study of T cell responses to AZD1222 COVID-19 vaccine. Germline CDR1 is SEHNR and CDR2 is FQNEAQ (reference sequence). CDR3 length equals 14 residues. V was clipped by 5 bases and J by 4 bases, with 11 bases between them. TCRdb keeps only in-frame clones here, not all; method: immunoSEQ multiplex PCR. The sample contains tens of thousands of clones, approximately 80% of which appear only once. This chain uses TRBV7-9 with TRBJ1-4; D is possibly TRBD1 (6 bases). The clonotype originates from an adult in good health. Sequencing used peripheral blood, obtained on day 0 of AZD1222 vaccination. This CDR3 reads CASSAQGFNEKLFF. The DNA of the CDR3 is TGTGCCAGCAGCGCACAGGGATTTAATGAAAAACTGTTTTTT.